Below are 20 T cell receptor beta chains sequenced from a single sample in a study of cytomegalovirus exposure and HLA in healthy donors. Vbeta (60) and Jbeta (13) primers were used in the PCR. Clones were sequenced by immunoSEQ multiplex PCR, and TCRdb holds only the in-frame ones, with some missing. This table has under 140,000 clones, 80% to 85% appearing once. The material sequenced was PBMCs. These receptors came from a woman in her sixties or seventies in good health and CMV-seropositive.

The rearrangement joins TRBV28 to TRBJ1-5; D is perhaps TRBD1 (5 bases). The CDR3 has 15 amino acids. Germline V gene lookup returns CDR1 MDHEN and CDR2 SYDVKM. V was clipped by 2 bases and J by 4 bases, with 12 bases between them. The CDR3 coding sequence is TGTGCCAGCAGTTTAGCAGGGATCGGGAATCAGCCCCAGCATTTT. It translates to CASSLAGIGNQPQHF.

J is TRBJ2-3 and V is TRBV10-3, with TRBD1 identical over 8 bases. Per the germline V gene, CDR1 is ENHRY and CDR2 is SYGVKD. There are 16 residues in the CDR3. V trimming: 4 bases; J trimming: 4 bases; junction bases outside the gene matches: 10. The CDR3 is CAISGAGGQVSDTQYF. The CDR3 DNA sequence: TGTGCCATCAGTGGCGCTGGGGGACAGGTTTCAGATACGCAGTATTTT.

This clone was observed once. The chain carries TRBV5-4 and TRBJ2-7; 7 positions match TRBD2. The V gene's germline CDR1 is SGHNT and CDR2 YYREEE (reference sequence). This CDR3 has 14 residues. V was clipped by 2 bases and J by 2 bases; unmatched bases: 4. The CDR3 spells CASSFPSGAYEQYF. Here the CDR3 DNA reads TGTGCCAGCAGCTTCCCTAGCGGAGCCTACGAGCAGTACTTC.

Only a few counts were recorded for this clone. V is TRBV5-8 and J is TRBJ1-5, with no clear D. Germline V lookup: CDR1 SGHTS, CDR2 YDEGEE. CDR3 length equals 13 residues. With 2 bases removed from V and 7 bases from J, the gap between germline ends came to 10 bases. Here the CDR3 reads CASSLLPRQPQHF. The CDR3 DNA sequence: TGTGCCAGCAGCTTATTACCGAGGCAGCCCCAGCATTTT.

V and J are TRBV2 and TRBJ1-1, with 8 bases matching TRBD1. J gave up 3 bases and V 11 bases, and 5 bases lay outside the gene matches. The CDR3 is made up of 12 amino acids. Germline CDR1 and CDR2: SNHLY and FYNNEI. The CDR3 sequence is CAEGQGHTEAFF. The CDR3 bases are TGTGCCGAAGGACAGGGTCACACTGAAGCTTTCTTT.

V is TRBV30 and J is TRBJ1-6; 7 bases match TRBD1. With V trimmed by 2 bases and J by 8 bases, 9 bases remained unmatched. This CDR3 has 15 residues. Germline CDR1 is GTSNPN and CDR2 is SVGIG (reference sequence). In DNA form, the CDR3 reads TGTGCCTGGAGTAAACCGGGACAGCAGGATTCACCCCTCCACTTT. Protein: CAWSKPGQQDSPLHF.

The CDR3 DNA sequence: TGTGCCATCAGGAGGGGGCCAGATCAGCCCCAGCATTTT. Amino acid sequence: CAIRRGPDQPQHF. The chain uses TRBV10-3 and TRBJ1-5; 7 nucleotides match TRBD1. Per the germline V gene, CDR1 is ENHRY and CDR2 is SYGVKD. The ends lost 6 bases at V and 5 bases at J; junction bases unmatched: 4. CDR3 size: 13 residues.

The chain recombines TRBV28 with TRBJ2-5; 11 bases line up with TRBD2. After removal of 2 bases from V and 0 bases from J, the junction contained 11 bases not matched to a gene. CDR1 is MDHEN and CDR2 is SYDVKM in the germline V gene. There are 19 residues in the CDR3. The CDR3 DNA reads TGTGCCAGCAGTTTAGGGACCCCCTTAGCGGGAGGGTACCAAGAGACCCAGTACTTC. Protein sequence: CASSLGTPLAGGYQETQYF.

V gene TRBV5-1 combines with J gene TRBJ2-3; 15 bases match TRBD2. The V and J ends lost 0 bases and 3 bases, in that order; junction bases with no gene match: 17. Per the germline V gene, CDR1 is SGHRS and CDR2 is YFSETQ. The CDR3 runs to 22 residues. Written as DNA, the CDR3 is TGCGCCAGCAGCTTGGCGCCTCCCATAGGACTAGCGGGAGGGCCCGGTACAGATACGCAGTATTTT. This gives the protein CASSLAPPIGLAGGPGTDTQYF.

The sample holds a few counts of this clone. CDR3 nucleotides: TGTGCCAGCAGTTACACAGGTTCTAACTACGAGCAGTACTTC. Its protein product is CASSYTGSNYEQYF. The chain has TRBV6-5 and TRBJ2-7; a possible D gene is TRBD1 (5 bases). This CDR3 region has 14 residues. V lost 2 bases, J lost 3 bases, and 11 bases lay in between. The germline gives CDR1 MNHEY, CDR2 SVGAGI.

This clone was detected only a few times. This chain links TRBV5-1 with TRBJ1-2; TRBD1 is a possible D gene (6 bases). V was pared by 0 bases and J by 5 bases, with 11 bases between. The germline CDR1 and CDR2 sequences are SGHRS and YFSETQ. CDR3 length equals 14 residues. The CDR3 DNA reads as TGCGCCAGCAGCTTGGGCCAGGGGACGTATGGCTACACCTTC. Protein: CASSLGQGTYGYTF.

This clone was counted a few times. The chain is built from TRBV9 and TRBJ2-7; 8 positions agree with TRBD1. CDR3 length equals 15 residues. The J segment lost 3 bases and the V segment lost 4 bases, leaving 9 bases of the junction unmatched. Germline CDR1 SGDLS, CDR2 YYNGEE. The CDR3 DNA is TGTGCCAGCAGCCTTATGGAGGGACAGGTCTACGAGCAGTACTTC. This translates into CASSLMEGQVYEQYF.

The CDR3 sequence: CASSFRAAENIQYF. The DNA of the CDR3 is TGTGCCAGCAGCTTCAGGGCTGCTGAAAACATTCAGTACTTC. The chain carries TRBV7-9 and TRBJ2-4, with D possibly matching TRBD1 (5 bases). The CDR3 is 14 residues long. Trimming removed 3 bases from V and 5 bases from J, with 11 bases in between. Germline assignment: CDR1 SEHNR and CDR2 FQNEAQ (reference sequence).

In its sample, this clone was seen a few times. This chain uses TRBV7-6 with TRBJ2-7; 13 nucleotides agree with TRBD2. Germline V gives CDR1 SGHVS, CDR2 FNYEAQ. The CDR3 loop spans 16 amino acids. The junction had 6 bases not matched to a gene; V was cut back by 2 bases and J by 5 bases. CDR3 in amino acids: CASSLWRTSGSDEQYF. CDR3 nucleotides: TGTGCCAGCAGCTTATGGCGGACTAGCGGGAGCGACGAGCAGTACTTC.

This chain links TRBV11-2 with TRBJ2-5; D is unclear. Between the trimmed V and J ends, which lost 5 bases and 3 bases, there was a span of 13 bases. The CDR3 covers 14 residues. Germline CDR1 is SGHAT and CDR2 is FQNNGV. The DNA of the CDR3 is TGTGCCAGCAGCCGAATTACAGCCAAAGAGACCCAGTACTTC. Protein sequence: CASSRITAKETQYF.

The chain combines TRBV19 with TRBJ2-7; a weak D match, TRBD2 (6 bases). The CDR3 has 15 amino acids. Trimming stripped 3 bases from V and 2 bases from J, with 14 bases between. Per the germline V gene, CDR1 is LNHDA and CDR2 is SQIVND (reference sequence). The CDR3, as DNA: TGTGCCAGTAGTATGGGGGACTCTCCCGCCTACGAGCAGTACTTC. It encodes CASSMGDSPAYEQYF. The full variable domain, its missing parts supplied by reference TRBV19 and TRBJ2-7, is DGGITQSPKYLFRKEGQNVTLSCEQNLNHDAMYWYRQDPGQGLRLIYYSQIVNDFQKGDIAEGYSVSREKKESFPLTVTSAQKNPTAFYLCASSMGDSPAYEQYFGPGTRLTVT.

V and J are TRBV7-2 and TRBJ2-7; D is possibly TRBD2 (6 bases). V was pared by 1 base and J by 1 base, with 11 bases between. This CDR3 has 15 amino acids. CDR1 is SGHTA and CDR2 is FQGNSA in the germline V gene. The CDR3 region has the DNA TGTGCCAGCAGCTTAGGGCGGGGTCTATCCTACGAGCAGTACTTC. Amino acid sequence: CASSLGRGLSYEQYF.

This chain links TRBV6-1 with TRBJ2-7; 7 bases map to TRBD2. The junction had 11 bases not matched to a gene; V was cut back by 8 bases and J by 4 bases. Germline lookup yields CDR1 MNHNS and CDR2 SASEGT. The CDR3 loop spans 14 amino acids. CDR3 sequence: CASPRPGGRYEQYF. DNA of the CDR3: TGTGCCAGCCCCCGCCCGGGAGGTAGGTACGAGCAGTACTTC.

The chain combines TRBV28 with TRBJ2-1; 7 bases line up with TRBD2. V dropped 2 bases and J dropped 8; count of bases not matched to a gene: 9. CDR3 length: 15 residues. Germline assignment: CDR1 MDHEN and CDR2 SYDVKM. The CDR3 DNA follows: TGTGCCAGCAGTTTAACCGGGACTCGGGGGGATGAGCAGTTCTTC. It yields the protein CASSLTGTRGDEQFF.

This rearrangement joins TRBV11-2 to TRBJ2-2; 7 bases fit TRBD2. Germline CDR1 SGHAT, CDR2 FQNNGV. With 5 bases clipped from V and 7 bases from J, the junction kept 13 bases outside the gene matches. This CDR3 is 16 amino acids long. CDR3 region: CASSRRLAGAVGELFF. The CDR3 nucleotides read TGTGCCAGCAGCCGGCGACTAGCCGGTGCGGTCGGGGAGCTGTTTTTT.